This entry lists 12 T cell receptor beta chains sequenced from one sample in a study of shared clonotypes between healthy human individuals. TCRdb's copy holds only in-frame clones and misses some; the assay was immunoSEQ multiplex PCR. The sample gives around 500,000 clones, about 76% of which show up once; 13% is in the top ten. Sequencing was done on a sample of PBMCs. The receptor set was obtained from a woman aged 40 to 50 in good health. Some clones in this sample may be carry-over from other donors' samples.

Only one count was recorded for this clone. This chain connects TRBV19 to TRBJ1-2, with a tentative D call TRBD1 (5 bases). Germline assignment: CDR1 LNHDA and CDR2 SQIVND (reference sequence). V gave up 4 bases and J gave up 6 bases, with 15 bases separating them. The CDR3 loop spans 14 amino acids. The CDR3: CASSTQSRGDGYTF. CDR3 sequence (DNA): TGTGCCAGTAGTACCCAGAGTCGAGGGGATGGCTACACCTTC.

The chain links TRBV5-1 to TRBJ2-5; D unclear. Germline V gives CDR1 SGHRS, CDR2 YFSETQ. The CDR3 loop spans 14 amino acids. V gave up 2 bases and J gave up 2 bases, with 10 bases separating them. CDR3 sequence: CASSFSRSQETQYF. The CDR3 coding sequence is TGCGCCAGCAGCTTCTCTCGGTCTCAAGAGACCCAGTACTTC.

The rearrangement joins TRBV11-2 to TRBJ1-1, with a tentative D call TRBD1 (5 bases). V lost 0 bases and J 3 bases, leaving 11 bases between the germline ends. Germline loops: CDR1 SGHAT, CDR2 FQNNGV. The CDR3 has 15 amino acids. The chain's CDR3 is CASSLDGGRDTEAFF. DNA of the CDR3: TGTGCCAGCAGCTTAGACGGTGGCAGGGACACTGAAGCTTTCTTT.

DNA for the CDR3: TGTGCCAGCAGCTTGGTCGCGGGAGGTACAGATACGCAGTATTTT. Its translation is CASSLVAGGTDTQYF. J is TRBJ2-3 and V is TRBV5-6; 8 positions match TRBD2. This CDR3 is 15 amino acids long. V lost 0 bases to trimming and J lost 3 bases; unmatched junction nucleotides: 3. The germline gives CDR1 SGHDT, CDR2 YYEEEE. Based on the CDR3 plus reference TRBV5-6 and TRBJ2-3, the full variable domain is DAGVTQSPTHLIKTRGQQVTLRCSPKSGHDTVSWYQQALGQGPQFIFQYYEEEERQRGNFPDRFSGHQFPNYSSELNVNALLLGDSALYLCASSLVAGGTDTQYFGPGTRLTVL.

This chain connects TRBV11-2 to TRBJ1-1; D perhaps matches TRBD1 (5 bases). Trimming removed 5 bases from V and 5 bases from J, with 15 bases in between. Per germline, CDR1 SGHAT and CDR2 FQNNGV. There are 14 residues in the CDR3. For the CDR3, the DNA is TGTGCCAGCAGCCCTCGAGGGGCTTGGACTGAAGCTTTCTTT. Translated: CASSPRGAWTEAFF. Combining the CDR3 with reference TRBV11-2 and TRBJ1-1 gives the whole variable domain EAGVAQSPRYKIIEKRQSVAFWCNPISGHATLYWYQQILGQGPKLLIQFQNNGVVDDSQLPKDRFSAERLKGVDSTLKIQPAKLEDSAVYLCASSPRGAWTEAFFGQGTRLTVV.

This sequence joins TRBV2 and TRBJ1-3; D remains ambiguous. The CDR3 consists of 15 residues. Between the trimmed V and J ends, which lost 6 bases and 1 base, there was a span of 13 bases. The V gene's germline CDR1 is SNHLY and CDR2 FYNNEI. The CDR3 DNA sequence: TGTGCCAGCAGCCCCCCAGCCAGATCTGGAAACACCATATATTTT. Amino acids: CASSPPARSGNTIYF.

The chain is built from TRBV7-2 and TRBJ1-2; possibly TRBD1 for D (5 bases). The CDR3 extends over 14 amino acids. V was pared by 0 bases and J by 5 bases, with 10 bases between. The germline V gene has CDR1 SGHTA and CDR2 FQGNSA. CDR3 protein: CASSLATGGYGYTF. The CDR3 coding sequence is TGTGCCAGCAGCTTAGCAACGGGGGGGTATGGCTACACCTTC.

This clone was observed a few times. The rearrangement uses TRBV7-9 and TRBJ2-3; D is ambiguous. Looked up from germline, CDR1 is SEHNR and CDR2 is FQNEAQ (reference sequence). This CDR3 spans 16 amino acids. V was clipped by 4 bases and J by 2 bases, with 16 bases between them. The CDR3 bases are TGTGCCAGCAGCTCGTACCGACCTAAGGACACAGATACGCAGTATTTT. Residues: CASSSYRPKDTDTQYF.

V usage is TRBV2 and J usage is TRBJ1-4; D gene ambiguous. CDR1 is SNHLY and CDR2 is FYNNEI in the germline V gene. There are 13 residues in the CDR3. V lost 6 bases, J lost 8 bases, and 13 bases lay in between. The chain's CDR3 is CASRAVSGEKLFF. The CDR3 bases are TGTGCCAGCAGGGCAGTTTCGGGAGAAAAACTGTTTTTT. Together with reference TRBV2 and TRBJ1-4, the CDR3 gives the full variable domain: EPEVTQTPSHQVTQMGQEVILRCVPISNHLYFYWYRQILGQKVEFLVSFYNNEISEKSEIFDDQFSVERPDGSNFTLKIRSTKLEDSAMYFCASRAVSGEKLFFGSGTQLSVL.

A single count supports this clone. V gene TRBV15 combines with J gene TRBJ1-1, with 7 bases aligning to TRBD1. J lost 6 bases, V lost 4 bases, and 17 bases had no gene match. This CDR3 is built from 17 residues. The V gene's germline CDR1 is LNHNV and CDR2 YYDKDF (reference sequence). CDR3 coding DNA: TGTGCCACCAGCACCCGTCTAGGGGGCGGAGTAGAGTCTGAAGCTTTCTTT. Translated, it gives CATSTRLGGGVESEAFF.

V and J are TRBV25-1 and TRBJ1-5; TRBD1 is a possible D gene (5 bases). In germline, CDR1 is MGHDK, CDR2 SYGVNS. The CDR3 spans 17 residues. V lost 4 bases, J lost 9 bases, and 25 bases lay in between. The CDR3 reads CASSGYSSTAAGGPQHF. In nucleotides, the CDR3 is TGTGCCAGCAGTGGTTACTCTTCGACAGCGGCGGGTGGGCCCCAGCATTTT.

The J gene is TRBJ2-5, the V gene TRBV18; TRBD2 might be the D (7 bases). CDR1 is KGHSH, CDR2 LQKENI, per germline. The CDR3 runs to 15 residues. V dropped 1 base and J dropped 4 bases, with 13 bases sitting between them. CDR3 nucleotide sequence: TGTGCCAGCTCACCACGTCCGAGGGGGGGAGAGACCCAGTACTTC. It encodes CASSPRPRGGETQYF.